The 25 T cell receptor beta chains listed next were all sequenced from one sample in a study of molecular identifiers for immune sequencing clone quantification. TCRdb called the PCR reads again in MiXCR, with one record for every CDR3 protein. The sample has hundreds of thousands of distinct CDR3 sequences, about a quarter seen once. Sequenced material: naive CD8+ T cells from blood, with Jurkat cell RNA spiked in. The subset denotes: FACS-sorted CD8+CD4-CCR7+CD45RA+ naive T cells. The receptors come from a human donor in good health. Some libraries in this study had Jurkat cell RNA spiked in.

There are many counts of this clonotype. The chain recombines TRBV13 with TRBJ2-7; D perhaps matches TRBD2 (6 bases). The length of the CDR3 is 14 residues. Trimming shortened V by 8 bases and J by 0 bases, and 14 bases separated the two germline ends. The V gene's germline CDR1 is PRHDT and CDR2 FYEKMQ (reference sequence). CDR3 residues: CASGWHGSSYEQYF. The CDR3 DNA follows: TGTGCCAGCGGTTGGCACGGGAGCTCCTACGAGCAGTACTTC.

In its sample, this clonotype was seen many times. This chain joins TRBV29-1 and TRBJ2-5, with TRBD2 matching over 8 bases. Germline V CDR1 and CDR2: SQVTM, ANQGSEA. The CDR3 has 13 amino acids. After removal of 1 base from V and 4 bases from J, the junction contained 2 bases not matched to a gene. CDR3 amino acids: CSVEASGLETQYF. DNA of the CDR3: TGCAGCGTTGAAGCTAGCGGGCTAGAGACCCAGTACTTC.

About this clonotype itself: Since a much larger clone is just one base distant, this may be a read error. Given the absence of the conserved phenylalanine or tryptophan at the CDR3 end, a read error is likely. V usage is TRBV9 and J usage is TRBJ2-7, with unresolved D. V was trimmed by 3 bases and J by 3 bases, leaving 10 bases between them. The CDR3 runs 13 residues. From germline, CDR1 is SGDLS and CDR2 YYNGEE. This CDR3 reads CASSADGHYEQYL. CDR3 coding DNA: TGTGCCAGCAGCGCCGACGGCCACTACGAGCAGTACCTC.

This rearrangement joins TRBV27 to TRBJ2-4, with D perhaps matching TRBD2 (5 bases). The germline V gene encodes CDR1 MNHEY and CDR2 SMNVEV (reference sequence). The CDR3 loop spans 13 amino acids. V dropped 8 bases and J dropped 5 bases, with 13 bases sitting between them. CDR3 coding DNA: TGTGCCAGCGGTGAGGGTTCTCAAAACATTCAGTACTTC. This gives the protein CASGEGSQNIQYF.

The chain has TRBV27 and TRBJ2-7; D is unresolved. V dropped 0 bases and J dropped 3 bases, with 9 bases sitting between them. The CDR3 is made up of 14 amino acids. CDR1 is MNHEY and CDR2 is SMNVEV in the germline V gene (reference sequence). The CDR3 loop reads CASSLSSTGYEQYF. The CDR3 nucleotides are TGTGCCAGCAGTTTATCTTCGACGGGCTACGAGCAGTACTTC.

This clonotype has a count of ten or more. The germline gene is not matched at one end of the junction; a read error may be the cause. The genes are TRBV27 and TRBJ1-1, with TRBD1 identical over 11 bases. Germline V gene lookup returns CDR1 MNHEY and CDR2 SMNVEV (reference sequence). The CDR3 contains 15 residues. The CDR3 sequence: CASSLSGTGGTEAFF. The CDR3 DNA sequence: TGTGCCAGCAGTCTATCCGGGACAGGGGGTACTGAAGCTTTCTTT.

This chain connects TRBV13 to TRBJ1-3; D unresolved. Trimming removed 3 bases from V and 0 bases from J, with 6 bases in between. CDR3 size: 14 residues. Germline CDR1 PRHDT, CDR2 FYEKMQ (reference sequence). The CDR3 reads CASSFGFSGNTIYF. DNA for the CDR3: TGTGCCAGCAGCTTTGGGTTCTCTGGAAACACCATATATTTT.

This clonotype was seen more than once but under ten times. The DNA for the CDR3 is TGTGCCAGCAAATTGACTAGCGGGGGGGTGAATGAGCAGTTCTTC. As protein: CASKLTSGGVNEQFF. V usage is TRBV6-2 or TRBV6-3 and J usage is TRBJ2-1, with 14 nucleotides matching TRBD2. The CDR3 extends over 15 amino acids. Germline CDR1 is MNHEY and CDR2 is SVGEGT. With V trimmed by 7 bases and J by 7 bases, 6 bases remained unmatched.

The chain has TRBV6-6 and TRBJ1-1, with unresolved D. Trimming took 4 bases from V and 5 from J, leaving 17 bases between them. Germline V gene sequence: CDR1 MNHNY, CDR2 SVGAGI (reference sequence). This CDR3 is 15 amino acids long. The CDR3 region has the DNA TGTGCCAGCAGTTGCACGGTCGGGGTGATGACTGAAGCTTTCTTT. The encoded protein is CASSCTVGVMTEAFF.

Note on this clonotype: One base away lies a much larger clone, so this may be a sequencing read error. The genes are TRBV5-3 and TRBJ2-3; 8 bases are shared with TRBD2. TRBV5-3 is treated as an ORF (open reading frame) with a function not yet certain. The CDR3 totals 15 residues. CDR3 DNA sequence: TGTGCCAGCAGCTCAAGCGGGAGTATAACGGAAACGCAGTATTTT. It encodes CASSSSGSITETQYF.

V usage is TRBV4-3 and J usage is TRBJ2-3, with 7 positions matching TRBD2. CDR3 length equals 15 residues. The J segment lost 4 bases and the V segment lost 5 bases, leaving 9 bases of the junction unmatched. In germline, CDR1 is LGHNA, CDR2 YSLEER. Here the CDR3 DNA reads TGCGCCAGCAGCAAACGGCGCCTAGCGGCAGATACGCAGTATTTT. Translation gives CASSKRRLAADTQYF.

This clonotype was recorded a few times. The V call is TRBV9, the J call TRBJ2-5; D may match TRBD1 or TRBD2 (6 bases each). Looked up from germline, CDR1 is SGDLS and CDR2 is YYNGEE. Between the trimmed V and J ends, which lost 0 bases and 2 bases, there was a span of 14 bases. This CDR3 spans 16 amino acids. The CDR3, as DNA: TGTGCCAGCAGCGTAGAAAGGGGGGCCCAGCAAGAGACCCAGTACTTC. Translation gives CASSVERGAQQETQYF.

Many counts were recorded for this clonotype. The chain employs TRBV27 and TRBJ2-7; TRBD1 aligns across 7 bases. Trimming cost V 6 bases and J 4 bases; bases outside gene matches: 0. The germline V gene encodes CDR1 MNHEY and CDR2 SMNVEV (reference sequence). The CDR3 has 11 amino acids. This chain's CDR3 is CASRQGYEQYF. In DNA form, the CDR3 reads TGTGCCAGCAGACAGGGGTACGAGCAGTACTTC.

This clonotype was seen a few times. J is TRBJ2-5 and V is TRBV7-9; TRBD2 matches 7 bases. V trimming: 3 bases; J trimming: 2 bases; junction bases outside the gene matches: 3. CDR1 and CDR2 (germline): SEHNR, FQNEAQ (reference sequence). The CDR3 is 14 residues long. The CDR3 nucleotides read TGTGCCAGCAGCTTTTCTAGCGGACAAGAGACCCAGTACTTC. It is translated as CASSFSSGQETQYF.

This clonotype was found many times. CDR3 residues: CASSQDRGLAGVGANVLTF. The DNA for the CDR3 is TGCGCCAGCAGCCAAGATCGAGGACTAGCGGGAGTTGGGGCCAACGTCCTGACTTTC. J is TRBJ2-6 and V is TRBV4-3; the match to TRBD2 covers 13 bases. The CDR3 sequence is 19 residues long. Germline loops: CDR1 LGHNA, CDR2 YSLEER. After removal of 0 bases from V and 3 bases from J, the junction contained 5 bases not matched to a gene.

Regarding this clonotype: A much bigger clone sits one base away, suggesting this may be a read error. Here the CDR3 reads CASSPRSDGNTTYF. The CDR3 coding sequence is TGTGCCAGCAGCCCCCGTTCTGACGGAAACACCACATATTTT. The chain recombines TRBV7-3 with TRBJ1-3, with D hard to call. This CDR3 has 14 residues. CDR1 and CDR2 from the germline V gene are SGHTA and FQGTGA.

This clonotype appeared once. A read error may explain this, as a much larger clone is one base away. This chain uses TRBV29-1 with TRBJ2-5; TRBD1 might be the D (5 bases). The CDR3 is 14 amino acids. Germline V gene data show CDR1 as SQVTM and CDR2 as ANQGSEA. In DNA, the CDR3 is TGCAGCGTTCCGACAGACTGGGGCCAAGCGACCCAGTACTTC. Protein product: CSVPTDWGQATQYF.

This clonotype was seen repeatedly, ten times or more. The chain carries TRBV6-2 or TRBV6-3 and TRBJ1-4, with TRBD1 matching over 8 bases. Germline V lookup: CDR1 MNHEY, CDR2 SVGEGT. The CDR3 contains 15 residues. V gave up 7 bases and J gave up 10 bases; unmatched junction bases: 14. The CDR3 sequence is CASTTSGGGTGKLFF. The CDR3 region has the DNA TGTGCCAGCACCACGTCGGGCGGCGGGACAGGAAAACTGTTTTTT.

The chain employs TRBV5-1 and TRBJ2-3, with unresolved D. This CDR3 is 14 amino acids long. Germline-derived CDR1 and CDR2 are SGHRS and YFSETQ. The ends were cut back, 0 bases at V and 4 bases at J, with 9 bases in the middle. This chain's CDR3 is CASSLVSPPDTQYF. The CDR3 nucleotides are TGCGCCAGCAGCTTGGTTAGCCCCCCAGATACGCAGTATTTT.

A remark on this clonotype: With a much larger clone just one base away, this may be a read error. The rearrangement uses TRBV7-6 and TRBJ2-2; D not resolved. This CDR3 has 14 residues. CDR1 is SGHVS, CDR2 FNYEAQ, per germline. The CDR3 loop is CACSLVPSTGELFF. In DNA form, the CDR3 reads TGTGCCTGCAGCTTAGTTCCCAGCACCGGGGAGCTGTTTTTT.

This clonotype occurred many times. V and J are TRBV30 and TRBJ2-3; D uncertain. Trimming removed 0 bases at V and 4 bases at J, with 11 bases between. CDR1 is GTSNPN, CDR2 SVGIG, per germline (reference sequence). The CDR3 totals 14 residues. CDR3 residues: CAWSVVAPSDTQYF. As DNA, the CDR3 is TGTGCCTGGAGTGTGGTCGCTCCCTCAGATACGCAGTATTTT.

The chain has TRBV12-3 or TRBV12-4 and TRBJ2-2, with D maybe TRBD1 (6 bases). Trimming removed 6 bases from V and 2 bases from J, with 16 bases in between. This CDR3 region has 16 residues. The CDR3 protein is CASSPEGQTNTGELFF. The CDR3 coding sequence is TGTGCCAGCAGCCCCGAAGGACAGACTAACACCGGGGAGCTGTTTTTT.

The chain employs TRBV29-1 and TRBJ2-1; D is tentatively TRBD1 or TRBD2 (6 bases each). V shed 0 bases and J shed 9 bases, with 21 bases lying between them. From germline, CDR1 is SQVTM and CDR2 ANQGSEA. The CDR3 covers 16 residues. This chain's CDR3 is CSVEDRYLGGGGEQFF. The CDR3 nucleotides read TGCAGCGTTGAAGATCGTTACCTGGGGGGCGGAGGTGAGCAGTTCTTC.

The CDR3 sequence: CASSFGSLREQYF. CDR3 nucleotide sequence: TGTGCCAGTAGTTTCGGAAGTTTGCGCGAGCAGTACTTC. The rearrangement uses TRBV19 and TRBJ2-7, with unresolved D. V was trimmed by 5 bases and J by 6 bases, leaving 14 bases between them. Germline assignment: CDR1 LNHDA and CDR2 SQIVND (reference sequence). The CDR3 sequence is 13 residues long.

This clonotype was observed many times. This chain uses TRBV6-5 with TRBJ2-1; 12 bases map to TRBD1. The CDR3 length is 15 residues. The V gene end was trimmed by 5 bases and the J gene end by 8 bases; junction bases not matched to a gene: 7. Germline CDR1 reads MNHEY; CDR2 reads SVGAGI. CDR3 region: CASSQGQGASDEQFF. The CDR3 DNA is TGTGCCAGCAGTCAGGGACAGGGGGCCTCTGATGAGCAGTTCTTC.